The rows below give T cell receptor beta chains drawn from one sample of a study of blood T cells in healthy people across ages. MiXCR was run by TCRdb on the 5' RACE reads, yielding one entry per CDR3 protein. The sample gives 790,000 or so distinct CDR3 sequences, 46% of which show up once; about a sixth is in the top ten. Material for sequencing was blood. Receptors originate from a man at least 80 years old in good health. Both conserved end residues are part of each CDR3. A D gene is named only where the DNA matches it firmly. The size of a clone is reported for some rows only, either as once, few or many, or as a class for expanded clones.

j_gene	v_gene	d_gene	abundance	CDR3nt	CDR3aa
TRBJ2-7	TRBV20-1	TRBD2	.	TGCAGTGCTAGATCATCGGCAACTAGCGGGAGGGCGTACGAGCAGTACTTC	CSARSSATSGRAYEQYF
TRBJ2-7	TRBV12-3/TRBV12-4	.	few	TGTGCCAGCAGTATCCGGGACCGAAGTATCTACGAGCAGTACTTC	CASSIRDRSIYEQYF
TRBJ1-2	TRBV7-2	.	.	TGTGCCAGCAGCTTAAGTAGACAGGTGGAGGGCTACACCTTC	CASSLSRQVEGYTF
TRBJ2-7	TRBV28	TRBD1	.	TGTGCCAGCAGCAGGCTGGGACAGGGGGCGGACGAGCAGTACTTC	CASSRLGQGADEQYF
TRBJ2-2	TRBV6-1	TRBD2	.	TGTGCCAGCACCCGACGGGGGGGCACCGGGGAGCTGTTTTTT	CASTRRGGTGELFF
TRBJ2-7	TRBV13	TRBD2	many	TGTGCCAGCAGCTCGGGACTAGCGGACTACGAGCAGTACTTC	CASSSGLADYEQYF
TRBJ2-7	TRBV29-1	TRBD1	few	TGCAGCGTCACCGGGACAGGAGCCACCTACGAGCAGTACTTC	CSVTGTGATYEQYF
TRBJ2-7	TRBV5-1	TRBD1	.	TGCGCCAGCAGCTCTCCGGGACAGCATAACGAGCAGTACTTC	CASSSPGQHNEQYF
TRBJ2-3	TRBV29-1	TRBD2	.	TGCAGCGTTCGGGGCGGGAGAAGCACAGATACGCAGTATTTT	CSVRGGRSTDTQYF
TRBJ2-2	TRBV7-3	TRBD1	.	TGTGCCAGCAGCTTTGGCAGGGGGACCGGGGAGCTGTTTTTT	CASSFGRGTGELFF
TRBJ2-5	TRBV2	TRBD1	few	TGTGCCAGCAGTGAAGCGTTCGACAGGGGGGAGACCCAGTACTTC	CASSEAFDRGETQYF
TRBJ2-7	TRBV29-1	.	.	TGCAGCGTCCCGACCCCAGGGAGGCAATACGAGCAGTACTTC	CSVPTPGRQYEQYF
TRBJ2-2	TRBV29-1	.	.	TGCAGCGTTGGGGTCGGCGGCACCGGGGAGCTGTTTTTT	CSVGVGGTGELFF
TRBJ1-2	TRBV7-9	.	.	TGTGCCAGCCGATCAGAGGTGGCTAACTATGGCTACACCTTC	CASRSEVANYGYTF
TRBJ2-5	TRBV20-1	.	.	TGCAGTCCCTGGGGGCCAGCAGAAGAGACCCAGTACTTC	CSPWGPAEETQYF
TRBJ2-3	TRBV20-1	TRBD2	.	TGCAGTGCTAGAGTACGTGGGACTAGCGGCACAGATACGCAGTATTTT	CSARVRGTSGTDTQYF
TRBJ1-2	TRBV15	TRBD1	.	TGTGCCACCAGCGGAGACAGGGGGCCAGACGGCTGCACCTTC	CATSGDRGPDGCTF
TRBJ2-1	TRBV7-9	.	few	TGTGCCAGCACCATTCATCAGGCGGGCAATGAGCAGTTCTTC	CASTIHQAGNEQFF
TRBJ2-3	TRBV12-3/TRBV12-4	TRBD2	.	TGTGCCACCACTAGCGGGGCCAGCACAGATACGGAGTATTTT	CATTSGASTDTEYF
TRBJ2-1	TRBV18	TRBD2	.	TGTGCCAGCTCACCCACTAGCGGGAGTCGCTCCTACAATGAGCAGTTCTTC	CASSPTSGSRSYNEQFF
TRBJ2-5	TRBV29-1	TRBD2	.	TGCAGCGCTGTCGGGCTAGCGGGAGGGCCAGAGACCCAGTACTTC	CSAVGLAGGPETQYF
TRBJ2-5	TRBV6-1	.	.	TGTGCCAGCAGAAGCAGGGGACTCCAAGAGACCCAGTACTTC	CASRSRGLQETQYF
TRBJ2-7	TRBV7-3	.	many	TGTGCCAGCAGCTTAGGCCCCCCGGGGGCCGGATACGAGCAGTACTTC	CASSLGPPGAGYEQYF
TRBJ1-1	TRBV13	TRBD1	.	TGTGCCAGCAGCGGGGACCAGGGGGCATACACTGAAGCTTTCTTT	CASSGDQGAYTEAFF
TRBJ2-1	TRBV9	.	.	TGTGCCAGCAGTAACCGGGACAAATCCTACAATGAGCAGTTCTTC	CASSNRDKSYNEQFF
TRBJ1-1	TRBV20-1	.	few	TGCAGCTCAACAGAGGGGCTCCAGACTGTGAACACTGAAGCTTTCTTT	CSSTEGLQTVNTEAFF
TRBJ2-1	TRBV11-3	TRBD2	.	TGTGCCAGCAGCTTAGTCCTAGCGGGAGTGCACAATGAGCAGTTCTTC	CASSLVLAGVHNEQFF
TRBJ1-5	TRBV7-2	.	few	TGTGCCAGCAGCTTGGAGGGGGTCAGAAACCCACAGCCCCAGCATTTT	CASSLEGVRNPQPQHF
TRBJ2-2	TRBV7-2	.	.	TGTGCCAGCAGCTTGAGTTCACTAGATTTAACCGGGGAGCTGTTTTTT	CASSLSSLDLTGELFF
TRBJ2-7	TRBV9	TRBD2	.	TGTGCCAGCAGCGTAGCGGGAGGAGGCATCAAATACGAGCAGTACTTC	CASSVAGGGIKYEQYF
TRBJ1-6	TRBV6-5	.	.	TGTGCCAGCAGACCGGGACTTTATTCACCCCTCCACTTT	CASRPGLYSPLHF
TRBJ1-2	TRBV7-9	.	.	TGTGCCAGCAGCTTAGACAGCTTAATTCTCTATGGCTACACCTTC	CASSLDSLILYGYTF
TRBJ1-2	TRBV2	.	.	TGTGCCAGCAGTGAGTCAGACCTAACTAACTATGGCTACACCTTC	CASSESDLTNYGYTF
TRBJ2-2	TRBV29-1	.	many	TGCAGCGTTGTGCCCCCTGGGGGCTACAACACCGGGGAGCTGTTTTTT	CSVVPPGGYNTGELFF
TRBJ1-4	TRBV5-1	.	.	TGCGCCAGCAGCTTGGTCGACGGAGGTCAGGAAAAACTGTTTTTT	CASSLVDGGQEKLFF
TRBJ2-7	TRBV29-1	.	many	TGCAGCGTTGAAGATGGCCAGGGGTTCGAGCAGTACTTC	CSVEDGQGFEQYF
TRBJ2-3	TRBV20-1	TRBD2	.	TGCAGTGCTAGCAGGAGCGGGAGCCCAGATACGCAGTATTTT	CSASRSGSPDTQYF
TRBJ1-5	TRBV30	TRBD1	few	TGTGCCTGGAACCGGGACAGGGTGGGTCAGCCCCAGCATTTT	CAWNRDRVGQPQHF
TRBJ2-7	TRBV5-1	.	.	TGCGCCAGCAGCTTGGCCCCCGAGCACGAGCAGTACTTC	CASSLAPEHEQYF
TRBJ2-7	TRBV6-2/TRBV6-3	.	few	TGTGCCAGCAGTAGTGCCCCCGGGACACGAGGAGGCTACGAGCAGTACTTC	CASSSAPGTRGGYEQYF
TRBJ2-7	TRBV10-1	TRBD2	.	TGCGCCAGCAGTGATCCCGGGACTAGCGTCTACGAGCAGTACTTC	CASSDPGTSVYEQYF
TRBJ1-5	TRBV20-1	TRBD1	.	TGCAGTGCTTCCGGGACAGGGGCTGATCAGCCCCAGCATTTT	CSASGTGADQPQHF
TRBJ2-1	TRBV4-3	TRBD2	few	TGCGCCAGCAGCCTCTACTTGGGACTAGCGGGAGAATACAATGAGCAGTTCTTC	CASSLYLGLAGEYNEQFF
TRBJ2-1	TRBV12-3/TRBV12-4	.	.	TGTGCCAGCACCTCGGTTAGTGAGCAGTTCTTC	CASTSVSEQFF
TRBJ2-7	TRBV4-1	.	few	TGCGCCAGCAGCCAAGTAGATGGGTCGGGAGTCTACGAGCAGTACTTC	CASSQVDGSGVYEQYF
TRBJ2-1	TRBV12-3/TRBV12-4	.	.	TGTGCCAGCGGAGGGGACAGAAGAAATGAGCAGTTCTTC	CASGGDRRNEQFF